This paragraph reports one TCR beta chain. The target antigen is unknown. The data belong to a study of T cell responses to AZD1222 COVID-19 vaccine. General study results and limits: There were mostly white British donors and more females than males, and clonal diversity was possibly underestimated.

The CDR3 spans 13 residues. The germline CDR1 and CDR2 sequences are MNHEY and SVGAGI. The V and J ends lost 0 bases and 8 bases, in that order; junction bases with no gene match: 2. Profiling relied on immunoSEQ multiplex PCR, and the TCRdb table lists in-frame clones only, not all of them. The sample lists approximately 150,000 clones; about 83% were seen once. Pooled in the analysis were second doses at about 4 or about 12 weeks. The rearrangement uses TRBV6-5 and TRBJ2-3; TRBD2 aligns across 7 bases. This receptor was obtained from an adult who received the AZD1222 COVID-19 vaccine. The starting material was peripheral blood, obtained 28 days after the second AZD1222 dose. CDR3 amino acids: CASSYSGGGTQYF. CDR3 sequence (DNA): TGTGCCAGCAGTTACTCGGGCGGGGGTACGCAGTATTTT.